This T cell receptor (beta chain) stems from a study of metastatic and nonmetastatic thyroid tumors. On the study more broadly: Comparative analysis of repertoires was undertaken across blood and tumor or nodule tissue obtained from malignant and benign thyroid patients.

Whole-study results and caveats: The study reportedly found significantly higher TCR beta diversity in malignant thyroid tumors than benign nodules, in blood and tumor.

Original processing notes: CDR3 was compared across clinicopathological groups, and the resulting differences were used to build a distant-metastasis classifier for papillary thyroid cancer. TCRdb re-called the PCR reads with MiXCR. These V and J calls rely on TCRdb rather than the paper's analysis. Of about 43,000 clones in the sample, 3% to 3.5% were seen once. Germline CDR1 SGHRS, CDR2 YFSETQ. Trimming pared 4 bases from V and 2 bases from J, leaving 6 bases between. CDR3 length: 12 residues. This clone was recorded at least ten times. Its antigen is as yet unknown. The same CDR3 arises from other DNA sequences in this sample as well. Ahead of thyroid surgery, no patient had received treatment of any kind.

The sequence derives from a female donor with papillary thyroid cancer or a benign thyroid nodule (not recorded which). Some clones in this sample may be carry-over from other donors' samples. The V and J genes are TRBV5-1 and TRBJ2-5; D is uncertain. Sequencing used blood. CDR3 amino acids: CASSLIQETQYF. The DNA for the CDR3 is TGCGCCAGCAGCCTCATACAAGAGACCCAGTACTTC.